This T cell receptor (beta chain) was identified in a study of blood T cell repertoires in COVID-19. Study-wide background: In each case, the material was cDNA or gDNA derived from T cells, B-cell-depleted T cells, or PBMCs.

The assay was immunoSEQ multiplex PCR, and TCRdb's table has in-frame clones only and misses some. The sample holds some 210,000 clones, around nine tenths seen once. This CDR3 region has 13 residues. Deletions cut 7 bases from V and 0 bases from J, with 9 bases between. Germline CDR1 LNHDA, CDR2 SQIVND (reference sequence). The sample was peripheral blood. The TCR sequence derives from a man aged 55 to 70 who had recovered from COVID-19. The V gene is TRBV19, the J gene TRBJ1-1; tentative D call: TRBD1 (5 bases). CDR3 in amino acids: CASTRQMNTEAFF. CDR3 in DNA: TGTGCCAGTACCCGACAGATGAACACTGAAGCTTTCTTT.